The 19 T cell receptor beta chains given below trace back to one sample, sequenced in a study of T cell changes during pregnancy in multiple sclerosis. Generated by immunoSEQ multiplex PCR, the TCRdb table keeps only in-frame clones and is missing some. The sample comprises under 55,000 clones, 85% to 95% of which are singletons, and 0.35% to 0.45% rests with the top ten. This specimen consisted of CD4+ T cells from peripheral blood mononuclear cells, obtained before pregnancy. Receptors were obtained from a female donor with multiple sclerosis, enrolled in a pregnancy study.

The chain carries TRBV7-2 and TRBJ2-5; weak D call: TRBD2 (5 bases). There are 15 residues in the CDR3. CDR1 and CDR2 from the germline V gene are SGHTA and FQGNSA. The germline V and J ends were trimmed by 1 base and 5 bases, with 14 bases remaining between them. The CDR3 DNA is TGTGCCAGCAGCTTAGAGGCGGGTCGAAGGGAGACCCAGTACTTC. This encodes CASSLEAGRRETQYF.

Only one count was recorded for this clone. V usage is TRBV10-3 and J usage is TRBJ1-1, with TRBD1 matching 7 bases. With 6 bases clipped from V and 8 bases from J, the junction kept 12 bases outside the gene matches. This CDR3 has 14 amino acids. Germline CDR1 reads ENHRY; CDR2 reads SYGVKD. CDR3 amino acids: CAIRLGTARMEAFF. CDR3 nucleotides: TGTGCCATCAGGCTCGGGACAGCTCGAATGGAAGCTTTCTTT.

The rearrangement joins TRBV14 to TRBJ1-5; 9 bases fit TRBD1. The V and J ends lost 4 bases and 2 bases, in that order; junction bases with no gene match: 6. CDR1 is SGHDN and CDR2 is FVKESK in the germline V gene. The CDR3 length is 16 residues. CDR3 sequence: CASSLWGTGCNQPQHF. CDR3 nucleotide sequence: TGTGCCAGCAGCCTCTGGGGGACAGGGTGCAATCAGCCCCAGCATTTT.

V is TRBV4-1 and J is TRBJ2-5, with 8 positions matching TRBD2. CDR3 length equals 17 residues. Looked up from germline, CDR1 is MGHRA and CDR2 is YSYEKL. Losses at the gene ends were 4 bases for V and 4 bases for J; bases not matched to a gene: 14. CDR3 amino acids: CASSPTASGSMGETQYF. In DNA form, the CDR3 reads TGCGCCAGCAGCCCCACCGCCAGCGGGAGTATGGGAGAGACCCAGTACTTC.

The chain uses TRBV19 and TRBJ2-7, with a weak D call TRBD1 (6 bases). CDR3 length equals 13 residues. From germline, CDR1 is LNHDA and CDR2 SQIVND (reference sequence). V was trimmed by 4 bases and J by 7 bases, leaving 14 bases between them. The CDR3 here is CASSKLQGQEQYF. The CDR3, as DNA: TGTGCCAGTAGTAAATTACAGGGTCAGGAGCAGTACTTC.

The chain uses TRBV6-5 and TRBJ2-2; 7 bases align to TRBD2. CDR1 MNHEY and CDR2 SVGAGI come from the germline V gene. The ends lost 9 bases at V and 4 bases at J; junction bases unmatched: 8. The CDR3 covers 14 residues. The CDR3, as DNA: TGTGCCAGTTGGGGAGGGGCGCGCACCGGGGAGCTGTTTTTT. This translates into CASWGGARTGELFF.

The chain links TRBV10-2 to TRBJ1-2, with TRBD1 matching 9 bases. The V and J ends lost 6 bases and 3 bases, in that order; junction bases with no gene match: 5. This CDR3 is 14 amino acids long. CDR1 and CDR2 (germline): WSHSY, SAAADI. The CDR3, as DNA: TGCGCCAGCAGGGGACAGGGCAGCGACTATGGCTACACCTTC. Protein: CASRGQGSDYGYTF.

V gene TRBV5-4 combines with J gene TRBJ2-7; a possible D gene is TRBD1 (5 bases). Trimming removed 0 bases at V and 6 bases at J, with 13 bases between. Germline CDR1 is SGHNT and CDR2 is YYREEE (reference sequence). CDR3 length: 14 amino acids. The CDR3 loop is CASSLEPRVGEQYF. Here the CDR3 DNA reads TGTGCCAGCAGCTTGGAACCCAGGGTAGGCGAGCAGTACTTC.

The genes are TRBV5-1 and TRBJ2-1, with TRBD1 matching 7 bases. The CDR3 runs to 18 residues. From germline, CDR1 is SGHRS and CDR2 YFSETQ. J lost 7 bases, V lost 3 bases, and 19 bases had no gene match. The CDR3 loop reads CASSYLQGSQLIRNEQFF. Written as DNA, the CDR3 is TGCGCCAGCAGCTACCTACAGGGGAGCCAACTCATACGGAATGAGCAGTTCTTC.

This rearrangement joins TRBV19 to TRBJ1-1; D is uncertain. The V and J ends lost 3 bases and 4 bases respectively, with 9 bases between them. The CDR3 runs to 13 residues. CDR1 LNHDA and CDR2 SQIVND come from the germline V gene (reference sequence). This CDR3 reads CASSIGSRTEAFF. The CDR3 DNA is TGTGCCAGTAGTATTGGGAGTCGCACTGAAGCTTTCTTT.

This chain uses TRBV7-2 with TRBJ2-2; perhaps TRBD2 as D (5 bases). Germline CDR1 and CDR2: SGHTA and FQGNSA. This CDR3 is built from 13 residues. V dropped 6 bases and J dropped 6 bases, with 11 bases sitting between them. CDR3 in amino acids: CASRPSTSGELFF. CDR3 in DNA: TGTGCCAGCAGGCCTAGCACGTCCGGGGAGCTGTTTTTT.

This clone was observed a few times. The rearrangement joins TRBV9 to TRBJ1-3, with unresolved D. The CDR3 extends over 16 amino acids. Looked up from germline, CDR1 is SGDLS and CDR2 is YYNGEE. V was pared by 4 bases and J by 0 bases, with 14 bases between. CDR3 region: CASSPSGQSSGNTIYF. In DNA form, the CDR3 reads TGTGCCAGCAGCCCCAGCGGCCAGAGCTCTGGAAACACCATATATTTT.

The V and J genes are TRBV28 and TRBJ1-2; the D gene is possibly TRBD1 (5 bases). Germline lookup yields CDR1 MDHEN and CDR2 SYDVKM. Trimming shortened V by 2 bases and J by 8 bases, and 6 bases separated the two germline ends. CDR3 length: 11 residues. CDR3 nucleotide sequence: TGTGCCAGCAGTTTAAGGGGCGGCTACACCTTC. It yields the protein CASSLRGGYTF.

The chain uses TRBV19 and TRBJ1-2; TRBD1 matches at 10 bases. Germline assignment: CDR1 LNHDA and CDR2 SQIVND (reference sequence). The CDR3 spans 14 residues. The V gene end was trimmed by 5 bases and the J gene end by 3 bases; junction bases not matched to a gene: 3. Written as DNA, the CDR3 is TGTGCCAGTAGTGACAGGGGGCGAGACTATGGCTACACCTTC. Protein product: CASSDRGRDYGYTF.

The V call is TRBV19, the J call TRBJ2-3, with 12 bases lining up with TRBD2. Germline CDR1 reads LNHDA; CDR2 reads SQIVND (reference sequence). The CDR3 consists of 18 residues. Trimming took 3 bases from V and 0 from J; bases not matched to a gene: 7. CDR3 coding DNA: TGTGCCAGTAGTATTGGGCTAGCGGGAGGGTGGAGCACAGATACGCAGTATTTT. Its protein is CASSIGLAGGWSTDTQYF.

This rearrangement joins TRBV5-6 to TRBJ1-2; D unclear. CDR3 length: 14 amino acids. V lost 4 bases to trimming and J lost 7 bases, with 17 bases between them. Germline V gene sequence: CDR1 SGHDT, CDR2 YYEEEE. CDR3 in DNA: TGTGCCAGCAGCCTATCCACCGTGAGAGGTGGCTACACCTTC. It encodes CASSLSTVRGGYTF.

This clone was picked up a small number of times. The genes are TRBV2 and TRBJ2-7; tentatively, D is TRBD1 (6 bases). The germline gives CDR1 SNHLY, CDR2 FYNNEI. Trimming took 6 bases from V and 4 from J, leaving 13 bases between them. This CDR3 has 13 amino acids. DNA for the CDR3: TGTGCCAGCAGACAGGGCCTACAATACGAGCAGTACTTC. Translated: CASRQGLQYEQYF.

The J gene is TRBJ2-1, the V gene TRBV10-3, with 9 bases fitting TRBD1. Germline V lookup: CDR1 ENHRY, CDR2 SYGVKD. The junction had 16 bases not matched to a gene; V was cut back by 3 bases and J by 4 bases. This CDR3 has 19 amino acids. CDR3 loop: CAISETPSTGGTLYNEQFF. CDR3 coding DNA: TGTGCCATCAGTGAAACCCCCTCGACAGGGGGAACCTTGTACAATGAGCAGTTCTTC.

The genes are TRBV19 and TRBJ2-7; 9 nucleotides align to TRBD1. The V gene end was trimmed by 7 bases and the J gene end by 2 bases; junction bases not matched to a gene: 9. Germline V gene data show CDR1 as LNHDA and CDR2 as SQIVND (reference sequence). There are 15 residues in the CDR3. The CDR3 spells CASTPGTGSTYEQYF. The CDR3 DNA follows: TGTGCCAGTACCCCGGGGACAGGGTCTACCTACGAGCAGTACTTC.